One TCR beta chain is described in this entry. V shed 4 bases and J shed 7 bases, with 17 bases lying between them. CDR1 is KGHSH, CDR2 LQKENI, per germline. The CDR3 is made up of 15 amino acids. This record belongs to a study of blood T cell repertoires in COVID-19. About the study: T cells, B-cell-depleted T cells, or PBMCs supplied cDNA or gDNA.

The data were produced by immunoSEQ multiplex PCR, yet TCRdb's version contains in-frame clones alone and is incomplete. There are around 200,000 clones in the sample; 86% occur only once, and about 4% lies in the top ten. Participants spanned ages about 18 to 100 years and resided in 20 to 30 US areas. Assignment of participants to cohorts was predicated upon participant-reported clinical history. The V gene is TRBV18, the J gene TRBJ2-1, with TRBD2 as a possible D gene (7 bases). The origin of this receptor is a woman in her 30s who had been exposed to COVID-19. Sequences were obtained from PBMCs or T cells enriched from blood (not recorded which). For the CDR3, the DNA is TGTGCCAGCTCACGAATTGGGGGGGCGTTGAATGAGCAGTTCTTC. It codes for CASSRIGGALNEQFF.